This T cell receptor beta chain was documented in a study of Ad26.COV2.S vaccination and SARS-CoV-2 variants. The CDR3 sequence is 13 residues long. The germline V gene has CDR1 KGHSH and CDR2 LQKENI. V lost 0 bases to trimming and J lost 7 bases, with 9 bases between them. TCRdb keeps only in-frame clones here, not all; method: immunoSEQ multiplex PCR. The sample holds 300,000 to 400,000 clones; roughly 91% are singletons and the top ten take more than 3%. Treatment given: about 20 received Ad26.COV2.S at low or high dose, single or two shots; several received placebo; per-sample allocation not given. The samples date from day 63 after the first vaccine or placebo injection.

The chain combines TRBV18 with TRBJ1-2; possible D gene TRBD1, 5 bases. Material: peripheral blood, obtained in a trial of Ad26.COV2.S vaccine versus placebo. The clonotype was recovered from a person between 18 and 65 years old who received the Ad26.COV2.S COVID-19 vaccine or a placebo. CDR3 DNA sequence: TGTGCCAGCTCACCACCAGGGCAGGGTGGCTACACCTTC. Translated: CASSPPGQGGYTF.